These 32 T cell receptor beta chains share one sample of origin, sequenced in a study of blood T cell repertoires in COVID-19 (dated by TCRdb to between 2020 and 2021). The library was made by the immunoSEQ multiplex PCR assay. This is the immuneACCESS table as TCRdb keeps it, with only in-frame sequences that have V and J called. A part of the clones is gone; compared with another copy, unresolved V genes explain less than half, and the rest is unexplained. This sample gives about 83,000 clones in total; about 86% of them show up just once. The top ten hold 22% of the sample. Sequenced input: peripheral blood. These TCRs come from a woman of 80 years or more in a cohort sampled during active or convalescent COVID-19.

The V and J genes are TRBV6-5 and TRBJ1-6; D ambiguous. The CDR3 loop spans 15 amino acids. In germline, CDR1 is MNHEY, CDR2 SVGAGI. With 7 bases removed from V and 0 bases from J, the gap between germline ends came to 10 bases. The CDR3 sequence is CASTPWSSYNSPLHF. Written as DNA, the CDR3 is TGTGCCAGCACTCCTTGGAGCTCCTATAATTCACCCCTCCACTTT.

The chain joins TRBV14 to TRBJ2-1; possibly TRBD2 for D (6 bases). Germline CDR1 is SGHDN and CDR2 is FVKESK. The CDR3 runs to 14 residues. Trimming pared 1 base from V and 7 bases from J, leaving 11 bases between. The CDR3 DNA follows: TGTGCCAGCAGCCAAGCGGGAGCGAGAAATGAGCAGTTCTTC. Translating it yields CASSQAGARNEQFF.

The chain has TRBV28 and TRBJ1-5, with D uncertain. This CDR3 contains 16 residues. Germline-derived CDR1 and CDR2 are MDHEN and SYDVKM. The V gene lost 5 bases and the J gene lost 1 base, with 15 bases spanning the gap. CDR3 DNA sequence: TGTGCCAGCAGTACGGGGAAGGGAAAAAGCAATCAGCCCCAGCATTTT. Translated, it gives CASSTGKGKSNQPQHF. The full variable domain, in which reference TRBV28 and TRBJ1-5 provide the parts outside the CDR3, is DVKVTQSSRYLVKRTGEKVFLECVQDMDHENMFWYRQDPGLGLRLIYFSYDVKMKEKGDIPEGYSVSREKKERFSLILESASTNQTSMYLCASSTGKGKSNQPQHFGDGTRLSIL.

The gene calls are TRBV5-5 and TRBJ2-1; D remains ambiguous. Trimming took 1 base from V and 7 from J, leaving 9 bases between them. CDR3 size: 13 residues. The germline gives CDR1 SGHKS, CDR2 YYEKEE (reference sequence). The CDR3 protein is CASSLPVPNEQFF. CDR3 DNA sequence: TGTGCCAGCAGCTTGCCGGTGCCGAATGAGCAGTTCTTC.

The chain links TRBV5-1 to TRBJ1-4; D is unclear. The CDR3 runs to 12 residues. CDR1 is SGHRS, CDR2 YFSETQ, per germline. Trimming pared 3 bases from V and 7 bases from J, leaving 7 bases between. The chain's CDR3 is CASSWAGEKLFF. CDR3 in DNA: TGCGCCAGCAGCTGGGCGGGTGAAAAACTGTTTTTT.

V and J are TRBV30 and TRBJ2-7, with D possibly being TRBD2 (6 bases). The germline V gene encodes CDR1 GTSNPN and CDR2 SVGIG (reference sequence). The CDR3 consists of 13 residues. The V and J ends lost 0 bases and 6 bases respectively, with 12 bases between them. CDR3 nucleotides: TGTGCCTGGAGTGTGTTAGCGGCGGCCGAGCAGTACTTC. It encodes CAWSVLAAAEQYF. Looking up the rest from reference TRBV30 and TRBJ2-7 gives the full variable domain: SQTIHQWPATLVQPVGSPLSLECTVEGTSNPNLYWYRQAAGRGLQLLFYSVGIGQISSEVPQNLSASRPQDRQFILSSKKLLLSDSGFYLCAWSVLAAAEQYFGPGTRLTVT.

Remarks on this clone: At one of its ends the junction is not consistent with the germline gene, which may arise from a read error. The chain carries TRBV5-8 and TRBJ1-6; 8 nucleotides align to TRBD1. This CDR3 spans 15 amino acids. Germline CDR1 and CDR2: SGHTS and YDEGEE. The CDR3 region is CASSQGQAYNSPLHF. CDR3 in DNA: TGTGCCAGCAGCCAGGGACAGGCCTACAATTCACCCCTCCACTTT. Combining the CDR3 with reference TRBV5-8 and TRBJ1-6 gives the whole variable domain EAGVTQSPTHLIKTRGQQATLRCSPISGHTSVYWYQQALGLGLQFLLWYDEGEERNRGNFPPRFSGRQFPNYSSELNVNALELEDSALYLCASSQGQAYNSPLHFGNGTRLTVT.

The V call is TRBV5-4, the J call TRBJ2-5, with TRBD1 as a possible D gene (6 bases). The CDR3 contains 12 residues. Germline V gives CDR1 SGHNT, CDR2 YYREEE (reference sequence). V was cut by 4 bases and J by 5 bases, with 9 bases left in between. The CDR3 spells CASSRDTETQYF. CDR3 DNA sequence: TGTGCCAGCAGCCGGGACACCGAGACCCAGTACTTC.

V gene TRBV3-1 (or the pseudogene TRBV3-2) combines with J gene TRBJ1-1; D may be TRBD1 (5 bases). Germline V gene data show CDR1 as LGHDT and CDR2 as YNNKEL (reference sequence). CDR3 length equals 13 residues. V was clipped by 6 bases and J by 4 bases, with 12 bases between them. CDR3 nucleotide sequence: TGTGCCAGCAGTCCCAGGGTCTCCACTGAAGCTTTCTTT. This codes for CASSPRVSTEAFF.

The chain recombines TRBV6-5 with TRBJ1-6; D might be TRBD1 (6 bases). Per the germline V gene, CDR1 is MNHEY and CDR2 is SVGAGI. V was shortened by 4 bases and J by 0 bases, with 10 bases between the two germline ends. The CDR3 extends over 16 amino acids. The chain's CDR3 is CASSSGQSSYNSPLHF. CDR3 sequence (DNA): TGTGCCAGCAGTTCCGGACAGAGCTCCTATAATTCACCCCTCCACTTT.

The chain employs TRBV6-5 and TRBJ1-1; D call uncertain. Germline V gives CDR1 MNHEY, CDR2 SVGAGI. The CDR3 covers 13 residues. Trimming removed 2 bases at V and 2 bases at J, with 6 bases between. The DNA of the CDR3 is TGTGCCAGCAGTTACGCAGGAAACACTGAAGCTTTCTTT. Translated: CASSYAGNTEAFF.

The chain joins TRBV14 to TRBJ2-3, with a weak D call TRBD2 (5 bases). CDR1 is SGHDN and CDR2 is FVKESK in the germline V gene. The CDR3 is made up of 13 amino acids. V was cut by 3 bases and J by 9 bases, with 13 bases left in between. The CDR3 spells CASSQNPTGTQYF. As DNA, the CDR3 is TGTGCCAGCAGCCAGAACCCCACGGGGACGCAGTATTTT.

This sequence joins TRBV18 and TRBJ1-4; 7 nucleotides match TRBD1. Germline-derived CDR1 and CDR2 are KGHSH and LQKENI. With V trimmed by 6 bases and J by 8 bases, 6 bases remained unmatched. The CDR3 is 13 residues long. CDR3 protein: CASSPGTDEKLFF. The DNA for the CDR3 is TGTGCCAGCTCGCCGGGGACAGACGAAAAACTGTTTTTT.

The rearrangement uses TRBV30 and TRBJ1-5; 7 positions agree with TRBD1. Per germline, CDR1 GTSNPN and CDR2 SVGIG (reference sequence). V was pared by 0 bases and J by 7 bases, with 6 bases of the junction left unmatched. This CDR3 has 14 residues. CDR3 DNA: TGTGCCTGGAGTGTACGCAGGGGGAAACAGCCCCAGCATTTT. Its translation is CAWSVRRGKQPQHF.

This rearrangement joins TRBV5-1 to TRBJ2-2, with 8 bases matching TRBD2. From germline, CDR1 is SGHRS and CDR2 YFSETQ. This CDR3 is 14 amino acids long. V lost 2 bases and J lost 4; bases outside the gene matches: 1. The chain's CDR3 is CASSFGTSTGELFF. CDR3 sequence (DNA): TGCGCCAGCAGCTTTGGGACTAGCACCGGGGAGCTGTTTTTT.

This clone was recorded a few times. The identical CDR3 is also encoded by other nucleotide sequences in the sample. This sequence joins TRBV19 and TRBJ2-7, with 8 bases that match TRBD1. V gave up 3 bases and J gave up 5 bases; unmatched junction bases: 3. Germline CDR1 LNHDA, CDR2 SQIVND (reference sequence). The CDR3 runs to 13 residues. The CDR3 protein is CASSITGGNEQYV. The CDR3 region has the DNA TGTGCCAGTAGTATTACAGGGGGAAACGAGCAGTACGTC.

The V and J genes are TRBV11-2 and TRBJ1-4; 9 bases are a match to TRBD1. The CDR3 is 16 amino acids. Germline CDR1 and CDR2: SGHAT and FQNNGV. V lost 2 bases, J lost 7 bases, and 8 bases stayed unmatched. CDR3 DNA: TGTGCCAGCAGCTTAACGAGGGGGACAGGGATTGAAAAACTGTTTTTT. This codes for CASSLTRGTGIEKLFF.

This rearrangement joins TRBV19 to TRBJ1-3; D remains unclear. This CDR3 is built from 16 residues. Per germline, CDR1 LNHDA and CDR2 SQIVND (reference sequence). The V end lost 6 bases, the J end lost 4 bases, and 19 bases lay between the germline ends. CDR3 amino acids: CASRPLGLPVGNTIYF. The CDR3 bases are TGTGCCAGTAGGCCCCTGGGCCTCCCGGTGGGAAACACCATATATTTT. Combining the CDR3 with reference TRBV19 and TRBJ1-3 gives the whole variable domain DGGITQSPKYLFRKEGQNVTLSCEQNLNHDAMYWYRQDPGQGLRLIYYSQIVNDFQKGDIAEGYSVSREKKESFPLTVTSAQKNPTAFYLCASRPLGLPVGNTIYFGEGSWLTVV.

V usage is TRBV27 and J usage is TRBJ1-2; D is perhaps TRBD1 (5 bases). This CDR3 region has 13 residues. Germline V gives CDR1 MNHEY, CDR2 SMNVEV (reference sequence). Between the trimmed V and J ends, which lost 6 bases and 0 bases, there was a span of 8 bases. CDR3 bases: TGTGCCAGCAGCCGACAGTCTAACTATGGCTACACCTTC. The encoded protein is CASSRQSNYGYTF.

The chain joins TRBV24-1 to TRBJ1-2; unclear D gene. Looked up from germline, CDR1 is KGHDR and CDR2 is SFDVKD. Trimming removed 4 bases at V and 1 base at J, with 6 bases between. The CDR3 loop spans 13 amino acids. CDR3 sequence (DNA): TGTGCCACCAGTGACCCCTTTAACTATGGCTACACCTTC. Protein: CATSDPFNYGYTF.

The chain links TRBV6-5 to TRBJ1-2; the D is unclear. CDR1 is MNHEY, CDR2 SVGAGI, per germline. The CDR3 runs to 15 residues. The ends were cut back, 2 bases at V and 0 bases at J, with 10 bases in the middle. Written as DNA, the CDR3 is TGTGCCAGCAGTTACAACGCAGAGGCTAACTATGGCTACACCTTC. Amino acid sequence: CASSYNAEANYGYTF.

The chain combines TRBV3-1 (or the pseudogene TRBV3-2) with TRBJ1-3, with 7 bases lining up with TRBD1. This CDR3 is 15 amino acids long. Trimming cost V 3 bases and J 2 bases; bases outside gene matches: 4. Germline CDR1 and CDR2: LGHDT and YNNKEL (reference sequence). As DNA, the CDR3 is TGTGCCAGCAGCCAGGACCAGGGGGCTGGAAACACCATATATTTT. Protein: CASSQDQGAGNTIYF.

In regard to this clone: Other DNA sequences in the same sample also yield this CDR3. The gene calls are TRBV24-1 and TRBJ2-1, with D possibly being TRBD2 (6 bases). CDR3 size: 16 residues. The germline gives CDR1 KGHDR, CDR2 SFDVKD. Between the trimmed V and J ends, which lost 0 bases and 0 bases, there was a span of 8 bases. This CDR3 is CATSDLRGSSYNEQFF. The CDR3 coding sequence is TGTGCCACCAGTGATTTGCGGGGGAGCTCCTACAATGAGCAGTTCTTC.

The chain employs TRBV29-1 and TRBJ1-1; tentatively, D is TRBD1 (5 bases). Per the germline V gene, CDR1 is SQVTM and CDR2 is ANQGSEA. V was pared by 1 base and J by 1 base, with 7 bases between. The CDR3 runs to 13 residues. CDR3 coding DNA: TGCAGCGTTGAAGGGGGCAAGAACACTGAAGCTTTCTTT. It codes for CSVEGGKNTEAFF.

The chain carries TRBV19 and TRBJ2-7, with a tentative D call TRBD2 (5 bases). Germline lookup yields CDR1 LNHDA and CDR2 SQIVND (reference sequence). V lost 4 bases and J 3 bases, leaving 13 bases between the germline ends. The CDR3 contains 14 residues. The CDR3 spells CASSTRPGNYEQYF. The CDR3 DNA is TGTGCCAGTAGTACACGACCGGGGAACTACGAGCAGTACTTC.

This sequence joins TRBV30 and TRBJ1-5; tentatively, D is TRBD1 (5 bases). V lost 0 bases to trimming and J lost 4 bases, with 13 bases between them. The V gene's germline CDR1 is GTSNPN and CDR2 SVGIG (reference sequence). The CDR3 runs to 15 residues. The CDR3 DNA reads as TGTGCCTGGAGTGTAAGAACAGGTCGGAATCAGCCCCAGCATTTT. Protein product: CAWSVRTGRNQPQHF.

The rearrangement uses TRBV6-5 and TRBJ1-1; 8 bases agree with TRBD1. Germline CDR1 MNHEY, CDR2 SVGAGI. The V gene end was trimmed by 10 bases and the J gene end by 4 bases; junction bases not matched to a gene: 8. This CDR3 spans 13 amino acids. In nucleotides, the CDR3 is TGTGCCACAGGACAGGGTAGGAGCACTGAAGCTTTCTTT. Residues: CATGQGRSTEAFF.

This rearrangement joins TRBV11-3 to TRBJ2-1; 7 bases fit TRBD1. This CDR3 has 12 residues. Germline lookup yields CDR1 SGHNT and CDR2 YENEEA. With V trimmed by 2 bases and J by 8 bases, 0 bases remained unmatched. CDR3 residues: CASSLTGDEQFF. In nucleotides, the CDR3 is TGTGCCAGCAGCTTAACAGGGGATGAGCAGTTCTTC.

This clone showed up just a few times. The V gene is TRBV7-9, the J gene TRBJ2-3, with 13 bases identical to TRBD2. This CDR3 has 16 residues. J lost 6 bases, V lost 5 bases, and 8 bases had no gene match. Germline CDR1 reads SEHNR; CDR2 reads FQNEAQ (reference sequence). Written as DNA, the CDR3 is TGTGCCAGCAGCCCGCCGCGGACTAGCGGGAGTGATACGCAGTATTTT. Encoded protein: CASSPPRTSGSDTQYF. The entire variable domain, with the rest obtained from reference TRBV7-9 and TRBJ2-3, is as follows: DTGVSQNPRHKITKRGQNVTFRCDPISEHNRLYWYRQTLGQGPEFLTYFQNEAQLEKSRLLSDRFSAERPKGSFSTLEIQRTEQGDSAMYLCASSPPRTSGSDTQYFGPGTRLTVL.

This clone was observed a single time. This chain links TRBV7-9 with TRBJ2-3; 13 bases are a match to TRBD2. Unmatched junction bases numbered 2, after V lost 5 bases and J lost 3 bases. The CDR3 consists of 15 residues. Per the germline V gene, CDR1 is SEHNR and CDR2 is FQNEAQ (reference sequence). In DNA form, the CDR3 reads TGTGCCAGCAGCCGGACTAGCGGGAGTACAGATACGCAGTATTTT. Translation gives CASSRTSGSTDTQYF.

The J gene is TRBJ1-1, the V gene TRBV25-1; TRBD1 matches 8 bases. In germline, CDR1 is MGHDK, CDR2 SYGVNS. The CDR3 sequence is 18 residues long. The J segment lost 0 bases and the V segment lost 6 bases, leaving 15 bases of the junction unmatched. Here the CDR3 DNA reads TGTGCCAGCAGAGAGACCTCCGGGACAGGACACATGAACACTGAAGCTTTCTTT. Its protein is CASRETSGTGHMNTEAFF.

This clone was observed a single time. This sequence joins TRBV2 and TRBJ1-1; D uncertain. V was cut by 10 bases and J by 0 bases, with 18 bases left in between. Germline loops: CDR1 SNHLY, CDR2 FYNNEI. There are 15 residues in the CDR3. CDR3 in DNA: TGTGCCACGCGGCCAATGAGCCGCGTGAACACTGAAGCTTTCTTT. It encodes CATRPMSRVNTEAFF.